The entry that follows covers one TCR beta chain sequence. Its antigen specificity is not known. The sample holds no much larger clone one base away, and base qualities are not on file. The entry originates in a study of cytomegalovirus exposure and HLA in healthy donors listed by TCRdb under 2017. Describing the broader study: An earlier analysis of several hundred of the donors reported under 300 Gb of sequence data and 90 million to 120 million unique TCR beta sequences obtained from about 179 million T cells. About 300 gigabases of sequencing data and approximately 84 million unique TCR sequences were included in an early release covering around 600 HLA-typed donors. Of the 398 genotyped donors, 75% to 85% were placed in the genetic ancestry cluster associated with self-reported Caucasian donors. The study aimed to test whether cataloging public T cell receptors could reveal signatures of past pathogen exposure. The T cell repertoires of 550 to 850 subjects were profiled by immunosequencing and related to cytomegalovirus serostatus. A separate validation cohort of about 110 different subjects was used in addition to the roughly 700-subject first cohort. The study combined high-throughput TCR immunosequencing, statistical association of individual TCRs with disease status, and machine learning to predict cytomegalovirus infection status. A later analysis re-examined previously published TCR beta repertoires from 610 or so donors and added high-resolution HLA genotyping to investigate patterns of TCR occurrence. Rather than drawing on any new phenotypic data, the later analysis identified candidate immune exposures from TCR beta sequences and the way those sequences occurred across donors. An earlier analysis of 587 of the donors used high-throughput TCR beta sequencing to judge whether each TCR beta V gene segment behaved as functional or pseudogenic. Donor age, sex, ethnicity and CMV serostatus were compiled alongside the repertoire data. A later genetic analysis took genome-wide SNP genotypes for about 55% of the roughly 670 donors and used that subset as a discovery cohort. All discovery cohort repertoires had been generated using a single sequencing platform. Both class I and class II loci were covered by HLA typing, at four-digit resolution. Typing coverage varied by locus: roughly 620-640 donors for A, B, C, DRB1 and DQB1; more than 500 for DQA1; over 600 for DPA1; 400 to 480 for DPB1. Four to six DR-DQ haplotypes were handled as single units for association and clustering, since linkage in the cohort was strong. Among almost 400 genotyped donors of the cohort, an average of about 240,000 unique TCR beta nucleotide sequences were sequenced per donor, roughly 20% of them non-productive.

The library was produced with the immunoSEQ multiplex PCR assay. For the multiplex PCR, a mixture combining 60 forward primers for TCR Vbeta segments and 13 reverse primers for TCR Jbeta segments was used. The CDR3 region of rearranged TCR beta genes was amplified from genomic DNA by a multiplex PCR assay. On the Illumina HiSeq System, the amplified TCR beta libraries were sequenced as 87-base-pair reads. The paper's data handling went like this. A later analysis counted some 80 million unique TCR beta chains across the 600 to 850 repertoires, and 10 million to 11 million of these chains were shared by at least two donors. Raw reads were error-corrected and collapsed into unique sequences with a nearest-neighbor algorithm that merged closely related sequences to remove PCR and sequencing errors. Alignment of CDR3 sequences to IMGT reference sequences was used to assign V, D and J gene segments. For a sequence to be retained, at least a six-nucleotide match to both a V gene segment and a J gene segment was required. Rearrangements were classified as productive when the CDR3 lacked stop codons and remained in frame with V and J, and all other rearrangements were classified as non-productive. CDR3 was defined according to IMGT convention as the region running from the second conserved V-encoded cysteine to the conserved J-encoded phenylalanine. In an earlier analysis of approximately 500 of the donors, sequences lacking an unambiguous match to a single V gene segment were excluded. An earlier analysis of 587 of the donors called V segments functional above 56.7% productive rearrangements and segregating when the between-donor standard deviation exceeded 5%. To diagnose cytomegalovirus status from the catalog of TCR beta chain sequences, a statistical classification framework was built. A later analysis assigned V and J genes by comparing TCR nucleotide sequences with IMGT/GENE-DB human TR gene sequences. Using the TCRdist pipeline, a later analysis assigned CDR3 sequences along with most-parsimonious VDJ recombination scenarios. In a later analysis, each TCR beta chain was defined by its CDR3 amino acid sequence together with its V-gene family, and reads lacking a unique V-gene family were excluded. A later analysis removed 592 highly shared, low-generation-probability nucleotide sequences to deal with suspected cross-contamination and a sequencing artifact. In a later analysis, a clonal expansion index for each public chain was calculated from normalized within-repertoire ranks of inferred template counts. A later analysis computed generation probabilities with a VDJ recombination model fitted to out-of-frame rearrangements, and checked the results against IGoR. Hypergeometric tests were used in a later analysis to score TCR-TCR, TCR-HLA and TCR-CMV co-occurrence, with a repertoire-size bias correction applied to the TCR pairs. False discovery rates were estimated in a later analysis by permuting HLA or CMV assignments 20 times. In a later analysis, co-occurring TCRs were grouped with DBSCAN, and TCRdist sequence similarity was added when clustering was performed within HLA-allele-positive subsets. For co-occurrence clustering, repertoires with fewer than 30,000 or more than 120,000 public chains were excluded, along with roughly 5 repertoires with anomalous nucleotide sharing. The source is immuneACCESS, and TCRdb retained only in-frame sequences with V and J called. Part of the clones is not carried over; for the studies checked, unresolved V genes explain less than half of this, and the remainder is unexplained. V and J calls and clone size follow that table, whereas D and trimming were derived from the DNA. Across this sample there are under 200,000 clones, with approximately 77% seen only once. The top ten clones comprise approximately 7% of the sample.

Study-wide findings and limitations: According to a later analysis, most CMV-associated TCR beta chains appeared to be HLA-restricted, and the HLA associations seemed to be driven largely by CMV exposure. A cluster of highly shared sequence variants was judged likely to be a technical artifact of the sequencing pipeline. The cohort was sequenced for TCR beta chains only, and without alpha or paired-chain data the features that could be detected were limited. About 17 rarely observed V segments, including chromosome 9 orphons, were excluded from the earlier analysis of about 610 of the donors because counts were too low. According to a later genetic analysis, donors in an Asian-associated ancestry cluster had fewer N-insertions in productive TCRs than the roughly 670-donor mean. In vitro tests confirmed that three of the cytomegalovirus-associated TCR beta chains recognize cytomegalovirus antigens. A further reported finding was that TCR beta sequences accurately predicted the HLA-A and HLA-B alleles for most subjects in the first cohort. Some IMGT-functional V segments, including TRBV6-2 and TRBV6-3, could not be distinguished by the 87-base-pair reads and were therefore excluded. In a later analysis, HLA-associated TCR beta chains were found to be more clonally expanded and to have lower generation probabilities than equally common non-associated chains. For the cohort, immune exposure information was limited to CMV serostatus. Because HLA typing was missing for some donors at each locus, association tests included only the typed subset. Strong co-occurrence of HLA alleles, especially DR and DQ, made assigning TCR associations to individual alleles difficult. Several of the top co-occurrence clusters appeared to be linked to parvovirus B19, influenza, CMV and Epstein-Barr virus, according to a later analysis. A total of 150 or so TCR beta chains were listed by the study as associated with cytomegalovirus. Broadly in line with IMGT annotations, most TCR beta V segments showed up in productive rearrangements about 90% or about 30% of the time in an earlier analysis of around 600 of the donors. Linkage disequilibrium might explain the correlated functional status among segregating V segments, but an unknown experimental factor could not be excluded. In both the original and validation cohorts, the classifier was reported to diagnose cytomegalovirus status with high specificity and sensitivity. A later analysis associated about 16,000 TCR beta sequences with specific HLA alleles at a false discovery rate of 0.05. Most TCR sequences were observed very rarely across donors, whereas some public TCRs were present in many individuals. According to the authors, the approach could potentially be generalized to other disease states and immunological phenotypes. In a later analysis, TCR association rates were found to vary across HLA loci, with the most associated TCRs seen for DRB1 alleles and the fewest for HLA-C alleles. The presence/absence analyses assumed that sequencing depth was roughly uniform across donors, and that assumption may not be true. V-gene and J-gene trimming of TCR beta chains was associated with a missense DCLRE1C variant in a later genetic analysis, and the association was replicated in an independent cohort.

V is shortened by 3 bases, J by 1 base, and the region joining them spans 12 bases. Sequences GTSNPN (CDR1) and SVGIG (CDR2) are obtained from the germline V gene (reference sequence). The CDR3 runs 14 amino acids, cysteine and phenylalanine included. Only the CDR3 region is kept as DNA, spanning 42 bases read in frame from base 1. The cohort comprised some 680 healthy bone marrow donors. At the time of sampling, all cohort members were nominally healthy, though unrecorded immune exposures were likely present. The donor tested CMV seropositive, placing the donor among the 310 or so seropositive members of the cohort. A peripheral blood sample was collected from each donor, and TCR beta sequencing was performed on peripheral blood mononuclear cells. Genomic DNA extraction from the blood cell samples was performed with the Qiagen DNeasy Blood Extraction Kit.

The TCR comes from a male donor in good health and CMV-seropositive. The sample consisted of PBMCs. The chain is encoded by TRBV30 joined to TRBJ1-1, with no confident D gene call. The nucleotide sequence reads TGTGCCTGGAGATGGTCAGGAGGGAACACTGAAGCTTTCTTT. It codes for CAWRWSGGNTEAFF.